The rows below give T cell receptor beta chains drawn from one sample of a study of T cell changes during pregnancy in multiple sclerosis. The method was immunoSEQ multiplex PCR; TCRdb's version includes in-frame clones alone and lacks a portion of them. The table records roughly 40,000 clones, around 90% of them present only once. The sample here was CD4+ T cells from peripheral blood mononuclear cells, taken in the first trimester of pregnancy. Every receptor here comes from a female donor with multiple sclerosis, enrolled in a pregnancy study. The conserved cysteine and the conserved F or W are not part of the CDR3 here.

j_call: TRBJ1-1; cdr3_length: 12; v_call: TRBV25-1; cdr3_aa: ASSELGGGTEAF
j_call: TRBJ2-7; cdr3_length: 13; v_call: TRBV15; cdr3_aa: ATSRAPDRPGEQY
j_call: TRBJ1-1; cdr3_length: 11; v_call: TRBV2; cdr3_aa: ASSEYGNTEAF
j_call: TRBJ1-1; cdr3_length: 9; v_call: TRBV2; cdr3_aa: ASSGQTEAF
j_call: TRBJ2-1; cdr3_length: 15; v_call: TRBV28; cdr3_aa: ASTLAGRDPSYNEQF
j_call: TRBJ2-7; cdr3_length: 14; v_call: TRBV7-2; cdr3_aa: ASSPPGGGSSYEQY
j_call: TRBJ1-1; cdr3_length: 14; v_call: TRBV5-1; cdr3_aa: ASSPAAGKMNTEAF
j_call: TRBJ2-1; cdr3_length: 13; v_call: TRBV7-3; cdr3_aa: ASSLAAASMKEQF
j_call: TRBJ1-5; cdr3_length: 13; v_call: TRBV6-6; cdr3_aa: ASNEIRGSNQPQH
j_call: TRBJ1-1; cdr3_length: 12; v_call: TRBV2; cdr3_aa: ASSPLTANTEAF
j_call: TRBJ1-4; cdr3_length: 12; v_call: TRBV5-1; cdr3_aa: ASSLETANEKLF
j_call: TRBJ1-1; cdr3_length: 13; v_call: TRBV7-2; cdr3_aa: ASSLSPGTGFEAF
j_call: TRBJ2-7; cdr3_length: 13; v_call: TRBV28; cdr3_aa: ASHTLAGDTYEQY
j_call: TRBJ1-6; cdr3_length: 13; v_call: TRBV6-5; cdr3_aa: ASSYEGTGNSPLH
j_call: TRBJ2-2; cdr3_length: 15; v_call: TRBV9; cdr3_aa: ASSLLAGGLDAGELF
j_call: TRBJ1-1; cdr3_length: 10; v_call: TRBV29-1; cdr3_aa: SVFRDITEAF
j_call: TRBJ2-1; cdr3_length: 11; v_call: TRBV6-6; cdr3_aa: ASSYAGNNEQF
j_call: TRBJ2-7; cdr3_length: 14; v_call: TRBV5-1; cdr3_aa: ASRSYSGTGTNEQY
j_call: TRBJ1-2; cdr3_length: 13; v_call: TRBV7-9; cdr3_aa: ASSPATGRISGYT
j_call: TRBJ1-2; cdr3_length: 12; v_call: TRBV25-1; cdr3_aa: ASSAQQGNYGYT
j_call: TRBJ2-5; cdr3_length: 14; v_call: TRBV7-3; cdr3_aa: ASSLWAGVDQETQY
j_call: TRBJ2-1; cdr3_length: 11; v_call: TRBV27; cdr3_aa: ATTSGNYNEQF
j_call: TRBJ2-5; cdr3_length: 13; v_call: TRBV5-4; cdr3_aa: ASSLELLAEETQY
j_call: TRBJ2-5; cdr3_length: 14; v_call: TRBV4-1; cdr3_aa: ASSQDWGGSRETQY
j_call: TRBJ2-4; cdr3_length: 15; v_call: TRBV14; cdr3_aa: ASSQEGGSPMRDIQY
j_call: TRBJ2-3; cdr3_length: 12; v_call: TRBV19; cdr3_aa: ASSKQGDTDTQY
j_call: TRBJ2-7; cdr3_length: 15; v_call: TRBV7-6; cdr3_aa: ASSKSSGTSGAYEQY
j_call: TRBJ2-3; cdr3_length: 12; v_call: TRBV28; cdr3_aa: ASSLAALTDTQY
j_call: TRBJ2-6; cdr3_length: 15; v_call: TRBV27; cdr3_aa: ASSNSPTGSGANVLT
j_call: TRBJ2-1; cdr3_length: 12; v_call: TRBV2; cdr3_aa: ASSVSGSLDEQF
j_call: TRBJ2-5; cdr3_length: 12; v_call: TRBV7-2; cdr3_aa: ASSLRTGPGAQY
j_call: TRBJ2-5; cdr3_length: 13; v_call: TRBV5-6; cdr3_aa: ASSLGTSGRETQY
j_call: TRBJ2-1; cdr3_length: 10; v_call: TRBV9; cdr3_aa: ASSAGEGEQF
j_call: TRBJ1-5; cdr3_length: 13; v_call: TRBV5-3; cdr3_aa: ARSTWTGRCQPQH
j_call: TRBJ2-1; cdr3_length: 13; v_call: TRBV27; cdr3_aa: ASSSGTSGDNEQF
j_call: TRBJ2-1; cdr3_length: 20; v_call: TRBV15; cdr3_aa: ATSSEGQWGLAGGPRGYEQF
j_call: TRBJ2-2; cdr3_length: 15; v_call: TRBV28; cdr3_aa: ASSWKRGLLYTGELF
j_call: TRBJ2-7; cdr3_length: 11; v_call: TRBV7-8; cdr3_aa: ASRGRRTYEQY
j_call: TRBJ1-5; cdr3_length: 12; v_call: TRBV28; cdr3_aa: ASSLAGSNQPQH
j_call: TRBJ2-5; cdr3_length: 11; v_call: TRBV5-6; cdr3_aa: ASSSPRGETQY
j_call: TRBJ1-3; cdr3_length: 10; v_call: TRBV25-1; cdr3_aa: ASRQGGGTIY
j_call: TRBJ2-7; cdr3_length: 12; v_call: TRBV29-1; cdr3_aa: SVYDRDLSYEQY
j_call: TRBJ1-6; cdr3_length: 14; v_call: TRBV30; cdr3_aa: AWSVRGARPNSPLH
j_call: TRBJ2-7; cdr3_length: 11; v_call: TRBV14; cdr3_aa: ASSRGGNYEQY
j_call: TRBJ2-3; cdr3_length: 14; v_call: TRBV7-8; cdr3_aa: ASSLGVAGGPDTQY
j_call: TRBJ1-2; cdr3_length: 12; v_call: TRBV9; cdr3_aa: ASSVAAQAHGYT
j_call: TRBJ2-2; cdr3_length: 14; v_call: TRBV9; cdr3_aa: ASSVSTGAGSGELF
j_call: TRBJ2-7; cdr3_length: 9; v_call: TRBV29-1; cdr3_aa: SARQGSGQY
j_call: TRBJ2-2; cdr3_length: 11; v_call: TRBV5-8; cdr3_aa: ASSFGRAGELF
j_call: TRBJ1-5; cdr3_length: 12; v_call: TRBV4-1; cdr3_aa: ASSRVGGGQPQH
j_call: TRBJ2-1; cdr3_length: 12; v_call: TRBV30; cdr3_aa: AWSGQGVNNEQF
j_call: TRBJ1-4; cdr3_length: 11; v_call: TRBV7-9; cdr3_aa: ASPSGPGEKLF
j_call: TRBJ2-1; cdr3_length: 14; v_call: TRBV6-5; cdr3_aa: ASSYTPGDIYNEQF
j_call: TRBJ2-6; cdr3_length: 16; v_call: TRBV7-2; cdr3_aa: ASSFPGTGVSGANVLT
j_call: TRBJ2-4; cdr3_length: 13; v_call: TRBV30; cdr3_aa: AWSVGRGPKNIQY
j_call: TRBJ1-5; cdr3_length: 18; v_call: TRBV2; cdr3_aa: ASSVLTGTGASYSNQPQH
j_call: TRBJ2-2; cdr3_length: 12; v_call: TRBV9; cdr3_aa: ASSKSPNTGELF
j_call: TRBJ2-7; cdr3_length: 11; v_call: TRBV28; cdr3_aa: ASSLNRGGEQY
j_call: TRBJ1-5; cdr3_length: 14; v_call: TRBV23-1; cdr3_aa: ASSHLEAPSNQPQH
j_call: TRBJ2-7; cdr3_length: 12; v_call: TRBV5-6; cdr3_aa: ASSLGLETYEQY